This T cell receptor (beta chain) was observed in a study of control samples from healthy donors and cancer patients. Assay used: immunoSEQ multiplex PCR; TCRdb lists only in-frame clones, some missing. Here the sample spans approximately 87,000 clones, 91% being singletons. With V trimmed by 5 bases and J by 5 bases, 4 bases remained unmatched. This CDR3 contains 15 residues. The germline CDR1 and CDR2 sequences are SGHNT and YENEEA. The rearrangement uses TRBV11-3 and TRBJ2-5; 14 nucleotides line up with TRBD2. Sequenced sample: blood. The source is a man aged 50 to 60 in good health. This chain's CDR3 is CASSGTSGGEETQYF. CDR3 coding DNA: TGTGCCAGCAGCGGGACTAGCGGGGGAGAGGAGACCCAGTACTTC.